This entry is about one T cell receptor beta chain. This clonotype has ten or more counts. Its antigen is currently not known. Base qualities are missing; no much larger clone stands one base away. From its cysteine to its phenylalanine, the CDR3 spans 15 amino acids. Left in the record is the CDR3 DNA by itself, 45 bases read in frame from the first base. Trimming takes 2 bases from V and 4 bases from J, and the germline ends sit 14 bases apart. As encoded in the germline V gene, CDR1 is MDHEN while CDR2 is SYDVKM. Only healthy Caucasian donors were included. Three pairs of female monozygotic twins, all aged about 18 to 30 years, were included in the twin cohort. CD4+ and CD8+ T cell populations were isolated with positive isolation kits from Invitrogen. Libraries were constructed by 5' RACE. The run used an Illumina HiSeq 2000. Template switching added a universal primer binding site, and the final cDNA carried a unique molecular identifier that allowed TCR cDNA molecules to be counted accurately. Specific primers in the conserved constant-segment region were used to synthesize first-strand cDNA for TCR alpha and beta chains. To control for contamination, each cDNA library was double barcoded with a SMART-Mk sample barcode plus Illumina barcodes. TruSeq adapter sequences and Illumina sample barcodes were added in two successive PCR steps. The Illumina HiSeq platform was used with custom primers to sequence TCR alpha and beta cDNA libraries. Per the source publication's procedure: Unique molecular identifiers were extracted from raw reads with MiGEC, and CDR3 positions were determined with MiXCR. Recombination models were inferred per individual with the repgenHMM and IGoR tools using an EM algorithm. The tcR package in R was used for shared clonotype analysis, with sharing normalized by the product of cloneset sizes. To study raw recombination free of thymic and clonal selection effects, out-of-frame nonproductive sequences were analyzed. TCRdb redid the processing of the public reads, applying fastp at Q25 and MiXCR, and retained in-frame beta chains. Records with the same CDR3 protein are collapsed into one entry carrying the most frequent genes and DNA. These V and J calls rely on TCRdb rather than the paper's analysis. For this sample the table gives about 530,000 distinct CDR3 sequences, of which approximately 20% were detected only once. The ten largest clonotypes hold 0.48% of the sample.

This record comes from a study of identical twins listed by TCRdb under 2016. About the full investigation: To test whether fetal clonotypes persist, the study used deep sequencing on TCR alpha and beta repertoires from monozygotic twins, unrelated adults of various ages, and cord blood. To rule out contamination, the twin experiments were replicated at different times with different library preparation protocols.

Study-level results and caveats: Invariant T cells such as MAIT and iNKT could partly confound zero-insertion analyses, though diverse VJ usage argued against this for most clonotypes. Excess twin sharing in beta out-of-frame sequences was weaker because fewer shared sequences lowered the signal-to-noise ratio. Conclusions relied on cross-sectional statistical analysis, since the same donors could not be followed over many years. Compared with coincidental sharing between unrelated individuals, an excess of low generation-probability sequences was observed among out-of-frame TCR alpha sequences shared between twins. In monozygotic twins, out-of-frame TCR alpha sharing was systematically underestimated by recombination models, although the models agreed with sharing between unrelated individuals. Fewer insertions were carried by abundant cord blood beta clonotypes; a weaker similar trend was observed in young adult naive repertoires, while no such trend was observed in memory repertoires.

These sequences were also reported in another study, on yellow fever vaccine responses in identical twins. As the second paper documents: The T cell response to vaccination in identical twins was reported by the authors to appear partly convergent and partly personalized. In the study, vaccine-responding T cell clones were precisely tracked in identical twins.

Sequenced: CD4+ T cells sorted from blood. This receptor was obtained from a woman younger than 30 in good health. The chain links TRBV28 with TRBJ1-1, with a weak D call of TRBD1 (5 bases match). The CDR3 in this case is CASSLPSTVRTEAFF. The nucleotide sequence reads TGTGCCAGCAGTTTACCCTCGACAGTTCGCACTGAAGCTTTCTTT.